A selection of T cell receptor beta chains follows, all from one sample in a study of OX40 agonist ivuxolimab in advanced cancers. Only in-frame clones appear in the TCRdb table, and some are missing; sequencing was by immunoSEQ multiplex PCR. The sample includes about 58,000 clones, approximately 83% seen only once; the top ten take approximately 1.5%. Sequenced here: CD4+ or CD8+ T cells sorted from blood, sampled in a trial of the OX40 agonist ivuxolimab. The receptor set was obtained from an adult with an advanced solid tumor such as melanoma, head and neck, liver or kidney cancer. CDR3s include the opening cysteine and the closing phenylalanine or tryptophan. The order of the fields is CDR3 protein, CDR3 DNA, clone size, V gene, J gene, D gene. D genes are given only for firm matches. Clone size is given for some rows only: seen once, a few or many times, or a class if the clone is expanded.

CDR3 protein: CASSRWGYEQYF
CDR3 DNA: TGTGCCAGCAGCCGGTGGGGTTACGAGCAGTACTTC
clone size: -
V gene: TRBV6-5
J gene: TRBJ2-7
D gene: -

CDR3 protein: CASSTEASGDEQFF
CDR3 DNA: TGTGCCAGTAGTACTGAGGCCAGCGGGGATGAGCAGTTCTTC
clone size: -
V gene: TRBV19
J gene: TRBJ2-1
D gene: TRBD2

CDR3 protein: CASSDTIWGRDEQYF
CDR3 DNA: TGTGCCAGCAGTGATACCATCTGGGGGAGGGACGAGCAGTACTTC
clone size: few
V gene: TRBV2
J gene: TRBJ2-7
D gene: TRBD2

CDR3 protein: CASSQELAGSYNEQFF
CDR3 DNA: TGTGCCAGCTCACAAGAACTAGCGGGGTCTTACAATGAGCAGTTCTTC
clone size: once
V gene: TRBV18
J gene: TRBJ2-1
D gene: TRBD2

CDR3 protein: CASSEGGRGYEQYF
CDR3 DNA: TGTGCCAGCAGTGAGGGCGGGAGGGGATACGAGCAGTACTTC
clone size: -
V gene: TRBV2
J gene: TRBJ2-7
D gene: TRBD2

CDR3 protein: CASSARERNSSPLHF
CDR3 DNA: TGTGCCAGCAGCGCCCGGGAACGGAATAGTTCACCCCTCCACTTT
clone size: -
V gene: TRBV7-2
J gene: TRBJ1-6
D gene: -

CDR3 protein: CSGRGADETQYF
CDR3 DNA: TGCAGCGGACGGGGGGCGGATGAGACCCAGTACTTC
clone size: -
V gene: TRBV29-1
J gene: TRBJ2-5
D gene: -

CDR3 protein: CASSEQGMYGYTF
CDR3 DNA: TGTGCCAGCAGTGAACAGGGAATGTATGGCTACACCTTC
clone size: -
V gene: TRBV6-1
J gene: TRBJ1-2
D gene: -

CDR3 protein: CASSLATGVDEQYF
CDR3 DNA: TGTGCCAGCAGCTTAGCAACAGGGGTAGACGAGCAGTACTTC
clone size: -
V gene: TRBV7-9
J gene: TRBJ2-7
D gene: TRBD1

CDR3 protein: CAWSVLGYEQYF
CDR3 DNA: TGTGCCTGGAGTGTTTTGGGCTACGAGCAGTACTTC
clone size: -
V gene: TRBV30
J gene: TRBJ2-7
D gene: -

CDR3 protein: CASSLHMETQYF
CDR3 DNA: TGTGCTAGCAGCTTACATATGGAGACCCAGTACTTC
clone size: -
V gene: TRBV7-7
J gene: TRBJ2-5
D gene: -

CDR3 protein: CASQERRYEQYF
CDR3 DNA: TGCGCCAGCCAAGAGCGGAGATACGAGCAGTACTTC
clone size: -
V gene: TRBV10-2
J gene: TRBJ2-7
D gene: -

CDR3 protein: CASSPSNEQFF
CDR3 DNA: TGTGCCAGCAGCCCCAGTAATGAGCAGTTCTTC
clone size: few
V gene: TRBV6-6
J gene: TRBJ2-1
D gene: -

CDR3 protein: CASSPSGGAPDTQYF
CDR3 DNA: TGTGCCAGCAGCCCAAGCGGGGGGGCCCCAGATACGCAGTATTTT
clone size: -
V gene: TRBV5-5
J gene: TRBJ2-3
D gene: TRBD2

CDR3 protein: CASRPFADTQYF
CDR3 DNA: TGTGCCAGCAGGCCTTTTGCAGATACGCAGTATTTT
clone size: -
V gene: TRBV2
J gene: TRBJ2-3
D gene: -

CDR3 protein: CSVGSGQGYNEQFF
CDR3 DNA: TGCAGCGTGGGTTCGGGGCAGGGCTACAATGAGCAGTTCTTC
clone size: -
V gene: TRBV29-1
J gene: TRBJ2-1
D gene: -

CDR3 protein: CSAGTPQETQYF
CDR3 DNA: TGCAGCGCCGGGACACCGCAAGAGACCCAGTACTTC
clone size: -
V gene: TRBV29-1
J gene: TRBJ2-5
D gene: -

CDR3 protein: CASSHRDNYGYTF
CDR3 DNA: TGTGCCAGTAGTCACCGGGACAACTATGGCTACACCTTC
clone size: -
V gene: TRBV19
J gene: TRBJ1-2
D gene: -

CDR3 protein: CASTKNANPQETQYF
CDR3 DNA: TGCGCCAGCACCAAGAACGCGAATCCACAAGAGACCCAGTACTTC
clone size: -
V gene: TRBV5-1
J gene: TRBJ2-5
D gene: -

CDR3 protein: CASSRPTGEQYF
CDR3 DNA: TGTGCCAGCAGCCGACCGACAGGCGAGCAGTACTTC
clone size: -
V gene: TRBV11-3
J gene: TRBJ2-7
D gene: -

CDR3 protein: CSVQGQKTEMTLEWTGELFF
CDR3 DNA: TGCAGTGTCCAAGGGCAGAAAACCGAAATGACCTTGGAGTGGACCGGGGAGCTGTTTTTT
clone size: few
V gene: TRBV29-1
J gene: TRBJ2-2
D gene: -

CDR3 protein: CASSSGRARETQYF
CDR3 DNA: TGTGCCAGCTCTAGCGGGAGGGCCCGAGAGACCCAGTACTTC
clone size: -
V gene: TRBV2
J gene: TRBJ2-5
D gene: TRBD2

CDR3 protein: CASSSGGTQYF
CDR3 DNA: TGTGCCAGCAGCAGCGGTGGGACCCAGTACTTC
clone size: -
V gene: TRBV9
J gene: TRBJ2-5
D gene: -

CDR3 protein: CAWSYGGVRPQHF
CDR3 DNA: TGTGCCTGGAGTTACGGGGGTGTGAGGCCCCAGCATTTT
clone size: -
V gene: TRBV30
J gene: TRBJ1-5
D gene: -

CDR3 protein: CASSFGAGGELFF
CDR3 DNA: -
clone size: -
V gene: TRBV5-6
J gene: TRBJ2-2
D gene: -

CDR3 protein: CAWSRSNSNQPQHF
CDR3 DNA: TGTGCCTGGAGTCGTAGCAATAGCAATCAGCCCCAGCATTTT
clone size: once
V gene: TRBV30
J gene: TRBJ1-5
D gene: -

CDR3 protein: CASSLVAKDRMGSTDTQYF
CDR3 DNA: TGTGCCAGCAGCTTAGTAGCAAAGGACCGGATGGGGAGCACAGATACGCAGTATTTT
clone size: -
V gene: TRBV7-2
J gene: TRBJ2-3
D gene: -

CDR3 protein: CASSQGNQGWDTQYF
CDR3 DNA: TGCGCCAGCAGCCAAGGCAACCAAGGGTGGGATACGCAGTATTTT
clone size: -
V gene: TRBV4-1
J gene: TRBJ2-3
D gene: -

CDR3 protein: CASSTPSGGLMNTEAFF
CDR3 DNA: TGTGCCAGCAGCACACCGTCGGGGGGACTCATGAACACTGAAGCTTTCTTT
clone size: -
V gene: TRBV7-2
J gene: TRBJ1-1
D gene: -

CDR3 protein: CASSSLRLAENYEQYF
CDR3 DNA: TGTGCCAGCAGCTCCCTCCGACTAGCGGAAAACTACGAGCAGTACTTC
clone size: -
V gene: TRBV11-2
J gene: TRBJ2-7
D gene: TRBD2

CDR3 protein: CASSSLTGATDTQYF
CDR3 DNA: TGTGCCAGCAGCTCCTTGACAGGGGCCACAGATACGCAGTATTTT
clone size: -
V gene: TRBV11-3
J gene: TRBJ2-3
D gene: TRBD1

CDR3 protein: CASKGAEKGIRGYTF
CDR3 DNA: TGTGCCAGCAAAGGGGCAGAGAAGGGGATAAGGGGCTACACCTTC
clone size: -
V gene: TRBV6-5
J gene: TRBJ1-2
D gene: -

CDR3 protein: CASSQWTGAKDTQYF
CDR3 DNA: TGTGCCAGCAGCCAATGGACAGGGGCAAAAGATACGCAGTATTTT
clone size: -
V gene: TRBV14
J gene: TRBJ2-3
D gene: TRBD1

CDR3 protein: CASSLTPGEGQPQHF
CDR3 DNA: TGTGCCAGCAGCTTAACTCCGGGGGAGGGTCAGCCCCAGCATTTT
clone size: -
V gene: TRBV7-3
J gene: TRBJ1-5
D gene: -

CDR3 protein: CASSGRTGQNIQYF
CDR3 DNA: TGTGCCAGCTCAGGAAGGACAGGGCAAAACATTCAGTACTTC
clone size: -
V gene: TRBV18
J gene: TRBJ2-4
D gene: TRBD1

CDR3 protein: CASSLRAGGRNTGELFF
CDR3 DNA: TGCGCCAGCAGCTTGCGAGCGGGAGGACGTAACACCGGGGAGCTGTTTTTT
clone size: -
V gene: TRBV5-1
J gene: TRBJ2-2
D gene: TRBD2

CDR3 protein: CAWAKMNTEAFF
CDR3 DNA: TGTGCCTGGGCCAAGATGAACACTGAAGCTTTCTTT
clone size: few
V gene: TRBV30
J gene: TRBJ1-1
D gene: -

CDR3 protein: CASSYSGSSYNEQFF
CDR3 DNA: TGCGCCAGCAGCTATAGCGGGAGCTCCTACAATGAGCAGTTCTTC
clone size: -
V gene: TRBV5-1
J gene: TRBJ2-1
D gene: TRBD2

CDR3 protein: CASSSHRENYEKLFF
CDR3 DNA: TGTGCCAGTAGTTCCCACAGGGAAAATTATGAAAAACTGTTTTTT
clone size: -
V gene: TRBV19
J gene: TRBJ1-4
D gene: -

CDR3 protein: CASSEQTLPRYGYTF
CDR3 DNA: TGTGCCAGCAGTGAACAAACTTTGCCCCGCTATGGCTACACCTTC
clone size: few
V gene: TRBV6-1
J gene: TRBJ1-2
D gene: -

CDR3 protein: CAISGRGLSKDEAFF
CDR3 DNA: TGTGCCATCAGTGGGAGGGGGCTGTCTAAGGATGAAGCTTTCTTT
clone size: once
V gene: TRBV10-3
J gene: TRBJ1-1
D gene: TRBD1

CDR3 protein: CASSWTSGAYQETQYF
CDR3 DNA: TGTGCCAGCAGCTGGACTAGCGGAGCGTACCAAGAGACCCAGTACTTC
clone size: -
V gene: TRBV5-6
J gene: TRBJ2-5
D gene: TRBD2

CDR3 protein: CASSYATGNQPQHF
CDR3 DNA: TGTGCCAGCAGCTATGCGACGGGCAATCAGCCCCAGCATTTT
clone size: -
V gene: TRBV7-2
J gene: TRBJ1-5
D gene: -

CDR3 protein: CASSLVGGSTDTQYF
CDR3 DNA: TGCGCCAGCAGCTTGGTAGGGGGTAGCACAGATACGCAGTATTTT
clone size: once
V gene: TRBV5-1
J gene: TRBJ2-3
D gene: -

CDR3 protein: CATSRGTSGILSQYF
CDR3 DNA: TGTGCCACCAGCCGAGGCACTAGCGGCATCTTATCGCAGTATTTT
clone size: -
V gene: TRBV15
J gene: TRBJ2-3
D gene: TRBD2

CDR3 protein: CASAGNGYEQYF
CDR3 DNA: TGTGCCTCCGCTGGGAATGGGTACGAGCAGTACTTC
clone size: -
V gene: TRBV30
J gene: TRBJ2-7
D gene: -

CDR3 protein: CASSRTLDRNYGYTF
CDR3 DNA: TGCGCCAGCAGCCGCACACTCGACAGAAACTATGGCTACACCTTC
clone size: -
V gene: TRBV4-1
J gene: TRBJ1-2
D gene: -

CDR3 protein: CASSRRVNQPQHF
CDR3 DNA: TGTGCCAGTAGTCGCAGGGTTAATCAGCCCCAGCATTTT
clone size: -
V gene: TRBV19
J gene: TRBJ1-5
D gene: -

CDR3 protein: CASSWVTGGTGELFF
CDR3 DNA: TGTGCCAGCAGCTGGGTGACAGGGGGAACCGGGGAGCTGTTTTTT
clone size: -
V gene: TRBV5-4
J gene: TRBJ2-2
D gene: TRBD1

CDR3 protein: CATSRDLGPSGEKLFF
CDR3 DNA: TGTGCCACCAGCAGAGATCTCGGCCCGTCGGGAGAAAAACTGTTTTTT
clone size: -
V gene: TRBV15
J gene: TRBJ1-4
D gene: -